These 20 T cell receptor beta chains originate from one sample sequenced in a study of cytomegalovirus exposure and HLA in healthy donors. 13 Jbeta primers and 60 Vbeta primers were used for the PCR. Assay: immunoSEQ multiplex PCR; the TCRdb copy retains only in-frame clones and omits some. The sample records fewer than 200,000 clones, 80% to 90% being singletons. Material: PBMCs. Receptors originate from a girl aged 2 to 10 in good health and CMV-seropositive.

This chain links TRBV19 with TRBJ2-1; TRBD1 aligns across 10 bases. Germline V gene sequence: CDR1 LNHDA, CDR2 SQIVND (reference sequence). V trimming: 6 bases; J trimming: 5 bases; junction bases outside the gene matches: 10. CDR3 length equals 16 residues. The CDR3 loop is CASRASGTGVDNEQFF. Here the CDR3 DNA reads TGTGCCAGTAGGGCCTCCGGGACAGGGGTAGACAATGAGCAGTTCTTC.

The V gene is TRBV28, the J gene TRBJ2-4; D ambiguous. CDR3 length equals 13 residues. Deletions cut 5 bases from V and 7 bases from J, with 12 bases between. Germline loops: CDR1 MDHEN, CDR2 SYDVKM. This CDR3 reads CASSPLNPNIQYF. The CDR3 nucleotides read TGTGCCAGCAGTCCACTTAACCCCAACATTCAGTACTTC.

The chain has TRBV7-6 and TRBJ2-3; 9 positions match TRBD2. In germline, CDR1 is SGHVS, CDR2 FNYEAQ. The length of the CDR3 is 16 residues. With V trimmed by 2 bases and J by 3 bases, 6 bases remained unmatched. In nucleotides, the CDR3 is TGTGCCAGCAGCTTATCGGCGGGGGGGCCAACAGATACGCAGTATTTT. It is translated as CASSLSAGGPTDTQYF.

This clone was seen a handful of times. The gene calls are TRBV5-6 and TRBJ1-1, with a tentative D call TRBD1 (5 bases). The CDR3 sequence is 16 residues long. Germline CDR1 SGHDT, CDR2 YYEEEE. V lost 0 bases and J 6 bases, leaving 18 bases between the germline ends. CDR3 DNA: TGTGCCAGCAGCTTGGTCCGCTCCGGGGGGGTCGCTGAAGCTTTCTTT. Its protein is CASSLVRSGGVAEAFF.

CDR3 sequence reads: CASTGRGHDEQFF. The CDR3 nucleotides are TGTGCCAGCACTGGCAGGGGGCACGATGAGCAGTTCTTC. This chain connects TRBV9 to TRBJ2-1, with 8 bases that match TRBD1. V shed 6 bases, J shed 8 bases, and the junction held 7 bases outside the gene matches. There are 13 residues in the CDR3. From germline, CDR1 is SGDLS and CDR2 YYNGEE.

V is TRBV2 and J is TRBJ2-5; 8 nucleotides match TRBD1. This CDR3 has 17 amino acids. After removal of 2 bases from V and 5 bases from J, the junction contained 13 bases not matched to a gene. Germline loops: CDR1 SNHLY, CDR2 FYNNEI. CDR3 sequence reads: CASSESGRGRGLETQYF. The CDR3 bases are TGTGCCAGCAGTGAAAGCGGGCGGGGCAGGGGGCTGGAGACCCAGTACTTC.

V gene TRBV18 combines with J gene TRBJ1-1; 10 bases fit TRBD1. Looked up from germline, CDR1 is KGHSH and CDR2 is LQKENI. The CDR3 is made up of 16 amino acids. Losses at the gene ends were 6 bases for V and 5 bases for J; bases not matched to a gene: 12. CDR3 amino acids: CASSRTFGTGVTEAFF. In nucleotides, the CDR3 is TGTGCCAGCTCCCGGACTTTCGGGACAGGGGTGACTGAAGCTTTCTTT.

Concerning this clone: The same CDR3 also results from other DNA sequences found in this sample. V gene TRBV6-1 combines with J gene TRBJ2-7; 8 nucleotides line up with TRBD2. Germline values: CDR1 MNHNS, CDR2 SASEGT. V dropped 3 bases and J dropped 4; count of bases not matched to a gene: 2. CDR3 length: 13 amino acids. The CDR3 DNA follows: TGTGCCAGCAGTGACGGGAGGGGGTACGAGCAGTACTTC. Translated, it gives CASSDGRGYEQYF.

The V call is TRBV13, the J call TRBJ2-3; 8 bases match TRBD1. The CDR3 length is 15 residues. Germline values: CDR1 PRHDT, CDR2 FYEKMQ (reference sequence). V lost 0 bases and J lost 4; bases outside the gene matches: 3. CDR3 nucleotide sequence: TGTGCCAGCAGCTTAGGCCAGGGGGCGGCAGATACGCAGTATTTT. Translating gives CASSLGQGAADTQYF.

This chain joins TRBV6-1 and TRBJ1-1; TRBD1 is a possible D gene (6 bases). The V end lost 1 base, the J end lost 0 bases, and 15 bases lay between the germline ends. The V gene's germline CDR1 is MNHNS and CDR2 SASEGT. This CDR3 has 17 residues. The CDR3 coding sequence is TGTGCCAGCAGTGAAGGGATTTCGGGACACATGAACACTGAAGCTTTCTTT. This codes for CASSEGISGHMNTEAFF.

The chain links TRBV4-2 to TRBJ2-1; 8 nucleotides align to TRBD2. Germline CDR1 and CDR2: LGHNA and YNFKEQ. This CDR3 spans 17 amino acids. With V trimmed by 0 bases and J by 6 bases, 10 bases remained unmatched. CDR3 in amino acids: CASSQDQNSGTGNEQFF. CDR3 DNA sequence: TGTGCCAGCAGCCAAGATCAGAATAGCGGGACGGGCAATGAGCAGTTCTTC.

Here the CDR3 reads CASSPGGGSSYNEQFF. The CDR3 bases are TGTGCCAGCAGCCCCGGGGGGGGTAGCTCCTACAATGAGCAGTTCTTC. The chain joins TRBV4-2 to TRBJ2-1, with 8 bases matching TRBD2. Germline V gives CDR1 LGHNA, CDR2 YNFKEQ. CDR3 size: 16 residues. With V trimmed by 4 bases and J by 0 bases, 5 bases remained unmatched.

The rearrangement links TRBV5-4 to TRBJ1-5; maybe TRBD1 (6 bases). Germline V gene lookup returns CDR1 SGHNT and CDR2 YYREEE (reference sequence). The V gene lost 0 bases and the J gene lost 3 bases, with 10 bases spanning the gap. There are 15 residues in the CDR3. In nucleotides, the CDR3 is TGTGCCAGCAGCTTGGATGGGGGCCCCAATCAGCCCCAGCATTTT. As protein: CASSLDGGPNQPQHF.

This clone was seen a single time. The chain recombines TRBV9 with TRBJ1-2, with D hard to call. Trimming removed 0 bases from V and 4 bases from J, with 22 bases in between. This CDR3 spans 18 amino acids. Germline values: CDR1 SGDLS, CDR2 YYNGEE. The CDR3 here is CASSVGSEFRPRGYGYTF. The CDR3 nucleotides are TGTGCCAGCAGCGTAGGGTCCGAGTTTAGGCCACGGGGCTATGGCTACACCTTC. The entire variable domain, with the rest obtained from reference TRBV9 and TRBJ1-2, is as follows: DSGVTQTPKHLITATGQRVTLRCSPRSGDLSVYWYQQSLDQGLQFLIQYYNGEERAKGNILERFSAQQFPDLHSELNLSSLELGDSALYFCASSVGSEFRPRGYGYTFGSGTRLTVV.

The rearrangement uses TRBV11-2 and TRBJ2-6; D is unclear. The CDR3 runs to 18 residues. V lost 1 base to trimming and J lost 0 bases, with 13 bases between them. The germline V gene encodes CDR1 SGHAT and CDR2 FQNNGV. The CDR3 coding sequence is TGTGCCAGCAGCTTAGGTTCAGGTTCCTACTCTGGGGCCAACGTCCTGACTTTC. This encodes CASSLGSGSYSGANVLTF.

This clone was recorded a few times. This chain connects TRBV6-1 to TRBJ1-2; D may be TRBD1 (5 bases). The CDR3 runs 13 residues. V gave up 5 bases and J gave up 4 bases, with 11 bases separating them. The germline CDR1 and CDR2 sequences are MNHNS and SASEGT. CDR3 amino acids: CASSTGGVYGYTF. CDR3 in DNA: TGTGCCAGCAGTACGGGGGGAGTCTATGGCTACACCTTC.

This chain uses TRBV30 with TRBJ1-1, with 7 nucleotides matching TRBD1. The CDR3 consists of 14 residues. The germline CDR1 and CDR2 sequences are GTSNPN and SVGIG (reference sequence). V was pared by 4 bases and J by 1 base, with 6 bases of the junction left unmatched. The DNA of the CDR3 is TGTGCCTGGAACAGGGGCAGTTGGAACACTGAAGCTTTCTTT. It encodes CAWNRGSWNTEAFF.

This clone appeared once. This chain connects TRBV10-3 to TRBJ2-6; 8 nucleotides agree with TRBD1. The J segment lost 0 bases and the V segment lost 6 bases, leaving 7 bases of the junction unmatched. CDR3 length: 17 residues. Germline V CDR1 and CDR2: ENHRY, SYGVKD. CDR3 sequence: CAIRPGQASSGANVLTF. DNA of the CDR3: TGTGCCATCAGGCCGGGACAGGCCAGCTCTGGGGCCAACGTCCTGACTTTC.

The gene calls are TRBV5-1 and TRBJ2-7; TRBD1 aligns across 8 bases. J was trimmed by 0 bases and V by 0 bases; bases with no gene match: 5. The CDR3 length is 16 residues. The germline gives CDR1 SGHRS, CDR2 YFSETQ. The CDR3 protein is CASSLAKGTGSYEQYF. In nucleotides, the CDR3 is TGCGCCAGCAGCTTGGCCAAAGGGACAGGCTCCTACGAGCAGTACTTC.

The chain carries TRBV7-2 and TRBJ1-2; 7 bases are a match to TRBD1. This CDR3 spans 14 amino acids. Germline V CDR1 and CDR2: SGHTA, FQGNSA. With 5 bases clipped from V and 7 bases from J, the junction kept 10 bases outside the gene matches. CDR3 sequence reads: CASSLSGQTSGYTF. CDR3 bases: TGTGCCAGCAGCCTTTCGGGACAGACAAGTGGCTACACCTTC.